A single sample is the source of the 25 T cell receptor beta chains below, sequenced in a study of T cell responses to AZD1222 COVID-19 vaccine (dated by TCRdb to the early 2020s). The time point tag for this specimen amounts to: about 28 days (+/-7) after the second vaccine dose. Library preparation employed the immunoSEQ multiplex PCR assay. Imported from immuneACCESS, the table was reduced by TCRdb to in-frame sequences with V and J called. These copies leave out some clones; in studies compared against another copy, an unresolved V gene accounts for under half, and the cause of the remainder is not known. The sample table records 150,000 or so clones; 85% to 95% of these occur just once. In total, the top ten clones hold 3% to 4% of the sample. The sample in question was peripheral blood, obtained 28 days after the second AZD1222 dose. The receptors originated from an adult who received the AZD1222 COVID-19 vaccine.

The CDR3 sequence: CASSSHPPTSGSYEQYF. The CDR3 nucleotides read TGTGCCAGCAGCTCGCATCCCCCGACTAGCGGGAGTTACGAGCAGTACTTC. The rearrangement links TRBV7-6 to TRBJ2-7; 12 nucleotides line up with TRBD2. The junction had 11 bases not matched to a gene; V was cut back by 4 bases and J by 4 bases. The CDR3 is made up of 17 amino acids. Germline V lookup: CDR1 SGHVS, CDR2 FNYEAQ.

The CDR3 loop reads CASSYGTAQAYEQYF. The DNA of the CDR3 is TGTGCCAGCAGTTACGGGACCGCTCAGGCCTACGAGCAGTACTTC. The chain employs TRBV6-5 and TRBJ2-7, with D perhaps assigned TRBD1 or TRBD2 (5 bases each). The V gene lost 2 bases and the J gene lost 2 bases, with 13 bases spanning the gap. The CDR3 sequence is 15 residues long. The germline CDR1 and CDR2 sequences are MNHEY and SVGAGI.

CDR3 region: CGVGAEESYEQYF. The DNA for the CDR3 is TGTGGGGTCGGGGCGGAAGAATCCTACGAGCAGTACTTC. The chain couples TRBV28 to TRBJ2-7; D possibly uses TRBD1 or TRBD2 (5 bases each). The CDR3 sequence is 13 residues long. Looked up from germline, CDR1 is MDHEN and CDR2 is SYDVKM.

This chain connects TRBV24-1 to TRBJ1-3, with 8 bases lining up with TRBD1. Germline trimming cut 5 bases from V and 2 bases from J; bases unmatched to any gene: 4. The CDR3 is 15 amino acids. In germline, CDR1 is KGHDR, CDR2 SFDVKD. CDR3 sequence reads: CATSAGQGPGNTIYF. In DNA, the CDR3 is TGTGCCACCAGTGCTGGACAGGGCCCTGGAAACACCATATATTTT.

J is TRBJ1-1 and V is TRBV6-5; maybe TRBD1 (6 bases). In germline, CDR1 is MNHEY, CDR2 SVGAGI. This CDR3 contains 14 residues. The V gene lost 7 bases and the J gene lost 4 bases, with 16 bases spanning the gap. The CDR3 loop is CASNLGGYVTEAFF. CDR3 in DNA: TGTGCCAGCAATTTAGGGGGTTATGTCACTGAAGCTTTCTTT.

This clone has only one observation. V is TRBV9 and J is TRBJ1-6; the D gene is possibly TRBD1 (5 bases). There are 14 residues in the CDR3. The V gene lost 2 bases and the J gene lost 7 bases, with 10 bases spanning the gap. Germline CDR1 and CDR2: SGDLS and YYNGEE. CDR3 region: CASSVDRANSPLHF. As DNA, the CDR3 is TGTGCCAGCAGCGTCGACAGAGCAAATTCACCCCTCCACTTT. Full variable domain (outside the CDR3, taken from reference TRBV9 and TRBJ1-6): DSGVTQTPKHLITATGQRVTLRCSPRSGDLSVYWYQQSLDQGLQFLIQYYNGEERAKGNILERFSAQQFPDLHSELNLSSLELGDSALYFCASSVDRANSPLHFGNGTRLTVT.

The CDR3 is CASSVLAENNEQFF. CDR3 in DNA: TGTGCCAGCAGCGTATTAGCGGAAAACAATGAGCAGTTCTTC. V gene TRBV9 combines with J gene TRBJ2-1; a possible D gene is TRBD2 (6 bases). Trimming removed 1 base at V and 5 bases at J, with 10 bases between. Germline CDR1 and CDR2: SGDLS and YYNGEE. The CDR3 sequence is 14 residues long. The full variable domain, its missing parts supplied by reference TRBV9 and TRBJ2-1, is DSGVTQTPKHLITATGQRVTLRCSPRSGDLSVYWYQQSLDQGLQFLIQYYNGEERAKGNILERFSAQQFPDLHSELNLSSLELGDSALYFCASSVLAENNEQFFGPGTRLTVL.

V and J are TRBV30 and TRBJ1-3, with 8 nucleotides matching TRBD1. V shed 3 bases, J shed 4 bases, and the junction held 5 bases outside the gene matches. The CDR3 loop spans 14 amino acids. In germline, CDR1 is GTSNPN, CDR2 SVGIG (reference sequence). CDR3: CAWRRTGRGNTIYF. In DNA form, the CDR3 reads TGTGCCTGGAGACGGACAGGGCGAGGAAACACCATATATTTT. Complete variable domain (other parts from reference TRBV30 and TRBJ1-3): SQTIHQWPATLVQPVGSPLSLECTVEGTSNPNLYWYRQAAGRGLQLLFYSVGIGQISSEVPQNLSASRPQDRQFILSSKKLLLSDSGFYLCAWRRTGRGNTIYFGEGSWLTVV.

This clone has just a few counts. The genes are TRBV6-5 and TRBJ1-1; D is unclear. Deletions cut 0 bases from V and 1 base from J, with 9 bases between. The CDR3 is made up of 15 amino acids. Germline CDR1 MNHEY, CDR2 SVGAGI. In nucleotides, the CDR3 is TGTGCCAGCAGTTACTCCCTAGCAGGGAACACTGAAGCTTTCTTT. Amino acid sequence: CASSYSLAGNTEAFF.

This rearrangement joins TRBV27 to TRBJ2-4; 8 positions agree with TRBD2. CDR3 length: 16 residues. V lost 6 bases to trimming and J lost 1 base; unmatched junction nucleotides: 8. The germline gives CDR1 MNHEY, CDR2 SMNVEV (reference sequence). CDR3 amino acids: CASSLGSGSAKNIQYF. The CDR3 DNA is TGTGCCAGCAGCTTGGGAAGCGGGAGTGCCAAAAACATTCAGTACTTC.

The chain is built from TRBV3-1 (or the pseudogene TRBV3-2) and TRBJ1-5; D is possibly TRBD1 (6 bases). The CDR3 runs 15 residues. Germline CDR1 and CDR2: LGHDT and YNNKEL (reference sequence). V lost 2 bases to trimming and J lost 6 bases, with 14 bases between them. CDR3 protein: CASSQSTGFGQPQHF. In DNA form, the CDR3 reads TGTGCCAGCAGCCAATCCACAGGGTTCGGTCAGCCCCAGCATTTT.

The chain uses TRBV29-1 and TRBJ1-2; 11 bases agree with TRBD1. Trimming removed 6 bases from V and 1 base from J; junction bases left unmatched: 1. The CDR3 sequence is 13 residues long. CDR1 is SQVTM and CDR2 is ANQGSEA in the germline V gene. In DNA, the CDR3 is TGCAGCGTGGGGACAGGGGGTAACTATGGCTACACCTTC. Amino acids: CSVGTGGNYGYTF.

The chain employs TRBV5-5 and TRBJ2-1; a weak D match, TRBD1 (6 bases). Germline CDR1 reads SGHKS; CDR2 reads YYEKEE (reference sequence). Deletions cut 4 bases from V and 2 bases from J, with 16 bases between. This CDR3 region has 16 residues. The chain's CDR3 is CASSIGSGVAYNEQFF. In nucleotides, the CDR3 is TGTGCCAGCAGCATTGGGTCAGGGGTAGCCTACAATGAGCAGTTCTTC.

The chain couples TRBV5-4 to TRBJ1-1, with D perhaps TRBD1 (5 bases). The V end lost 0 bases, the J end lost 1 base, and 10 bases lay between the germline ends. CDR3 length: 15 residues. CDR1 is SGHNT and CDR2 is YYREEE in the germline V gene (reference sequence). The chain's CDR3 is CASSLGATANTEAFF. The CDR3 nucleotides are TGTGCCAGCAGCTTGGGTGCGACAGCGAACACTGAAGCTTTCTTT. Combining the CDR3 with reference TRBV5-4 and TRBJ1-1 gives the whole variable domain ETGVTQSPTHLIKTRGQQVTLRCSSQSGHNTVSWYQQALGQGPQFIFQYYREEENGRGNFPPRFSGLQFPNYSSELNVNALELDDSALYLCASSLGATANTEAFFGQGTRLTVV.

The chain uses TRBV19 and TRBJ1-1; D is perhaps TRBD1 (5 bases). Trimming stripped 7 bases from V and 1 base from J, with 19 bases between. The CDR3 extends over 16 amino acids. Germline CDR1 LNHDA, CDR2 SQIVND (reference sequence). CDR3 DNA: TGTGCCAGTAACACACCGGGGCAGGTCCCGAACACTGAAGCTTTCTTT. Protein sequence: CASNTPGQVPNTEAFF.

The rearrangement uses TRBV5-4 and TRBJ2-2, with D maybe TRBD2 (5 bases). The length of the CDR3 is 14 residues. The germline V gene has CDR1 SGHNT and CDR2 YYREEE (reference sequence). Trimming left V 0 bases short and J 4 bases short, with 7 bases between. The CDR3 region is CASSLGTFTGELFF. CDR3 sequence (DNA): TGTGCCAGCAGCTTGGGGACTTTCACCGGGGAGCTGTTTTTT.

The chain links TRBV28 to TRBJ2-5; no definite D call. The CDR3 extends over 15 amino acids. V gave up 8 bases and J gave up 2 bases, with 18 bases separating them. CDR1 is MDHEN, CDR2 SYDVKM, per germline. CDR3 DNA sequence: TGTGCCAGCTTCCCCAACGCCCGGTTTCAAGAGACCCAGTACTTC. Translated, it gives CASFPNARFQETQYF.

The CDR3, as DNA: TGTGCCAGCAGTTTTTATGACAAGTCTCCCGGTGGCTACACCTTC. It encodes CASSFYDKSPGGYTF. This chain joins TRBV27 and TRBJ1-2; D gene ambiguous. CDR3 length: 15 amino acids. Trimming left V 3 bases short and J 7 bases short, with 18 bases between. Germline V CDR1 and CDR2: MNHEY, SMNVEV (reference sequence).

Here the CDR3 DNA reads TGTGCCAGCAGTGACAGGGGCCTCTCCTACGAGCAGTACTTC. This sequence encodes CASSDRGLSYEQYF. The V call is TRBV6-1, the J call TRBJ2-7; possible D gene TRBD1, 6 bases. In germline, CDR1 is MNHNS, CDR2 SASEGT. Trimming cost V 3 bases and J 0 bases, with 9 bases left between them. The CDR3 has 14 amino acids.

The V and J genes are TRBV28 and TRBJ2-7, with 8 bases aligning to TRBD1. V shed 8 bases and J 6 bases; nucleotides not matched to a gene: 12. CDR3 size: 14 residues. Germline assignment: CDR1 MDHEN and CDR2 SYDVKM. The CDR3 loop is CASRRTGPSGEQYF. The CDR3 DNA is TGTGCCAGCCGCCGGACAGGGCCTTCTGGCGAGCAGTACTTC.

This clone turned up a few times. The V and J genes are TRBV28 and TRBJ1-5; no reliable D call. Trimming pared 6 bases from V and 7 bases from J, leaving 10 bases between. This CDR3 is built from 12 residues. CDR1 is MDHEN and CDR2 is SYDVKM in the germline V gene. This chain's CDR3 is CASRETDQPQHF. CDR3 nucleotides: TGTGCCAGCAGGGAGACGGACCAGCCCCAGCATTTT.

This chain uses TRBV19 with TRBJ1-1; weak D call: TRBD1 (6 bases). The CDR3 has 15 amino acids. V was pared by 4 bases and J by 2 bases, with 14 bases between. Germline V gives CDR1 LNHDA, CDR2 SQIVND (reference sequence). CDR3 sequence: CASSTPQGKNTEAFF. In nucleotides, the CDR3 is TGTGCCAGTAGTACGCCACAGGGCAAAAACACTGAAGCTTTCTTT.

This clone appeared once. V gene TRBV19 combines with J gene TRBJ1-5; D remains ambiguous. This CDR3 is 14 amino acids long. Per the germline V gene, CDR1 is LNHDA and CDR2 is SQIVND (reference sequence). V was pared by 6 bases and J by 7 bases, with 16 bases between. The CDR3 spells CASRDSGNRQPQHF. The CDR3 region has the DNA TGTGCCAGTAGGGATTCGGGGAACCGACAGCCCCAGCATTTT.

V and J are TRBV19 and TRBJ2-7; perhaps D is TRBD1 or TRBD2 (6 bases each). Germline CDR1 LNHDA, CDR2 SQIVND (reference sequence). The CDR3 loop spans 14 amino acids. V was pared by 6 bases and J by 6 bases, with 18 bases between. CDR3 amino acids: CASRKEGGVGEQYF. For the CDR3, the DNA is TGTGCCAGTAGGAAAGAGGGGGGAGTCGGCGAGCAGTACTTC.

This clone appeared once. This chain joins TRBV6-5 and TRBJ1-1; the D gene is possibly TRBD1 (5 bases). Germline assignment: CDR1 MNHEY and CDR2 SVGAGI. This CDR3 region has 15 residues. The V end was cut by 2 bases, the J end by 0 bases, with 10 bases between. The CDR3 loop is CASSYAGLLNTEAFF. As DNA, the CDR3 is TGTGCCAGCAGTTACGCGGGACTCCTGAACACTGAAGCTTTCTTT.